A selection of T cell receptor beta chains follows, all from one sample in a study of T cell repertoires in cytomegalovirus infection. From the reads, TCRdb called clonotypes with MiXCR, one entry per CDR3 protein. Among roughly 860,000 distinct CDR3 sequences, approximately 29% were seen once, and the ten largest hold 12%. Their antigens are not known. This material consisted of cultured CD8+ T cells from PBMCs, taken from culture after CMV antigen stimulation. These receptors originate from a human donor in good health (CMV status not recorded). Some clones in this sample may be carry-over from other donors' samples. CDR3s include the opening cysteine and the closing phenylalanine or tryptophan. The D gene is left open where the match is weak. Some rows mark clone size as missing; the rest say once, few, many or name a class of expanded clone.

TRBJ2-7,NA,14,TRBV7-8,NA,CASSLGGHGYEQYF,TGTGCCAGCAGCTTAGGTGGACACGGTTACGAGCAGTACTTC
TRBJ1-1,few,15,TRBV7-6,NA,CASSFPGTANTEAFF,TGTGCCAGCAGCTTCCCCGGGACTGCGAACACTGAAGCTTTCTTT
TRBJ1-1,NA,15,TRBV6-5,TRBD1,CASSIRQGMNTEAFF,TGTGCCAGCAGCATCCGACAGGGGATGAACACTGAAGCTTTCTTT
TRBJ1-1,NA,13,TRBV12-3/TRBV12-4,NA,CASPGQLETEAFF,TGTGCCAGTCCCGGACAGCTTGAGACTGAAGCTTTCTTT
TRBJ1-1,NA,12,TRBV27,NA,CASTAPLGKAFF,TGTGCCAGCACGGCCCCGTTGGGGAAAGCTTTCTTT
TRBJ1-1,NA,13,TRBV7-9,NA,CASSSQGWAEAFF,TGTGCCAGCAGCTCTCAGGGGTGGGCTGAAGCTTTCTTT
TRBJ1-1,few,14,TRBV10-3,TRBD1,CAISDPTGATEAFF,TGTGCCATCAGTGACCCGACAGGGGCCACTGAAGCTTTCTTT
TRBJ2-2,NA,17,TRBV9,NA,CASSPPDSGWITGELFF,TGTGCCAGCAGCCCACCCGACAGCGGATGGATCACCGGGGAGCTGTTTTTT
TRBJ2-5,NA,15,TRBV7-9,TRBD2,CASSSLAGTQETQYF,TGTGCCAGCAGCTCATTAGCGGGGACCCAAGAGACCCAGTACTTC
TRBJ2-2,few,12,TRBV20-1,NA,CSAKRKPGELFF,TGCAGTGCTAAACGTAAACCCGGGGAGCTGTTTTTT
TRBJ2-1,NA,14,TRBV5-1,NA,CASSLAESYNEQFF,TGCGCCAGCAGCTTGGCGGAGTCCTACAATGAGCAGTTCTTC
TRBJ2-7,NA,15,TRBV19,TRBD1,CASSIAGQGSYEQYF,TGTGCCAGTAGTATTGCGGGACAGGGGTCCTACGAGCAGTACTTC
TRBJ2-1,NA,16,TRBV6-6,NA,CASSYDRPSSYNEQFF,TGTGCCAGCAGTTACGACAGGCCCAGCTCCTACAATGAGCAGTTCTTC
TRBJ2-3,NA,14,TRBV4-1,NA,CASSQGPPSDTQYF,TGCGCCAGCAGCCAGGGACCACCATCAGATACGCAGTATTTT
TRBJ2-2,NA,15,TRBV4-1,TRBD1,CASSMGTVATGELFF,TGCGCCAGCAGCATGGGGACAGTGGCCACCGGGGAGCTGTTTTTT
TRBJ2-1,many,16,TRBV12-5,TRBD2,CASGSPTSGGYNEQFF,TGTGCTAGTGGTTCGCCTACTAGCGGTGGTTACAATGAGCAGTTCTTC
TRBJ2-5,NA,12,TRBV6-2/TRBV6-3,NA,CASRVGTETQYF,TGTGCCAGCAGGGTCGGGACAGAGACCCAGTACTTC
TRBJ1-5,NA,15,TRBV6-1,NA,CASSSGTGIYQPQHF,TGTGCCAGCAGTTCCGGGACGGGGATTTATCAGCCCCAGCATTTT
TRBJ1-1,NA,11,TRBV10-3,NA,CAIRSNTEAFF,TGTGCCATCAGATCCAACACTGAAGCTTTCTTT
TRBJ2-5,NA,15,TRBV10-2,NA,CASSEGRGVPQTQYF,TGCGCCAGCAGTGAGGGCAGGGGAGTGCCCCAGACCCAGTACTTC
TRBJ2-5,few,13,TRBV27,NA,CASSPLTKETQYF,TGTGCCAGCAGTCCGCTGACTAAAGAGACCCAGTACTTC
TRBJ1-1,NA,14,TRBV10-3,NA,CAITDDQGYTEAFF,TGTGCCATCACTGACGATCAGGGGTACACTGAAGCTTTCTTT
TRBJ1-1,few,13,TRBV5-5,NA,CASSLLVGDEAFF,TGTGCCAGCAGCTTATTAGTCGGGGATGAAGCTTTCTTT
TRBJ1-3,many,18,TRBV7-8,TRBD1,CASSFPGQVKSSGNTIYF,TGTGCCAGCAGCTTTCCTGGACAGGTGAAAAGCTCTGGAAACACCATATATTTT
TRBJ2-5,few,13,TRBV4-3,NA,CASSQSQGETQYF,TGCGCCAGCAGCCAAAGTCAAGGAGAGACCCAGTACTTC
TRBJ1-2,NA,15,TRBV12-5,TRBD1,CASGTFDRVGYGYTF,TGTGCTAGTGGAACCTTCGACAGGGTCGGCTATGGCTACACCTTC
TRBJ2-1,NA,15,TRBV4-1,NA,CASSQTGGSYNEQFF,TGCGCCAGCAGCCAAACCGGGGGTTCCTACAATGAGCAGTTCTTC
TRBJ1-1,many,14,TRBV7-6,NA,CASSLSTVNTEAFF,TGTGCCAGCAGCTTAAGCACAGTGAACACTGAAGCTTTCTTT
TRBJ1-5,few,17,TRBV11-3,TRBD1,CASSLIEGGTGCQPQHF,TGTGCCAGCAGCTTAATAGAAGGAGGGACAGGGTGTCAGCCCCAGCATTTT
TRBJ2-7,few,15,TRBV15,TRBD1,CATSRVRGRPDEQYF,TGTGCCACCAGCAGAGTTAGGGGGCGACCGGACGAGCAGTACTTC
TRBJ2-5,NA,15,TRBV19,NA,CASRDHPQNGETQYF,TGTGCCAGTAGGGACCATCCCCAAAACGGAGAGACCCAGTACTTC